This T cell receptor beta chain was documented in a study of blood T cell repertoires in COVID-19. At the level of the study: From the United States, Italy and Spain came samples of acute and convalescent COVID-19.

It was during active infection that Seattle patients were enrolled and then longitudinally followed. Profiling relied on immunoSEQ multiplex PCR, and the TCRdb table lists in-frame clones only, not all of them. The sample consists of around 290,000 clones, 80% to 95% of them appearing once. V gave up 5 bases and J gave up 4 bases; unmatched junction bases: 10. From germline, CDR1 is LNHNV and CDR2 YYDKDF (reference sequence). This CDR3 region has 15 residues. This receptor was identified in a woman in her 30s with COVID-19, enrolled during active disease. Sequenced sample: peripheral blood. The genes are TRBV15 and TRBJ1-1; 7 bases map to TRBD1. CDR3 sequence (DNA): TGTGCCACCAGCGTTGTGACAGGGATAGGCACTGAAGCTTTCTTT. Protein product: CATSVVTGIGTEAFF.